These 4 T cell receptor beta chains share one sample of origin, sequenced in a study of shared clonotypes between healthy human individuals. Using immunoSEQ multiplex PCR, the repertoire was profiled, and TCRdb retains in-frame clones only, with some absent. Among 730,000 or so clones listed, roughly 78% were seen once. The sequencing sample was made of memory CD4+ T cells sorted from blood. Subset denoted: CD45RA-negative fraction. The receptors stem from a woman aged 25 to 45 in good health.

In its sample, this clone was seen a few times. The chain has TRBV11-2 and TRBJ2-3; 8 bases map to TRBD2. The CDR3 sequence is 15 residues long. Germline CDR1 reads SGHAT; CDR2 reads FQNNGV. V gave up 1 base and J gave up 4 bases; unmatched junction bases: 4. CDR3 loop: CASSLVSGVSDTQYF. In DNA form, the CDR3 reads TGTGCCAGCAGCTTAGTTAGCGGGGTCTCAGATACGCAGTATTTT.

The CDR3 protein is CASSGGTSGTYATQYF. The DNA of the CDR3 is TGTGCCAGCAGCGGCGGGACTAGCGGCACCTATGCGACGCAGTATTTT. The genes are TRBV28 and TRBJ2-3; 11 bases match TRBD2. Germline lookup yields CDR1 MDHEN and CDR2 SYDVKM. This CDR3 has 16 residues. The V segment lost 6 bases and the J segment 9 bases; nucleotides outside the gene matches: 14.

This clone was observed a single time. The CDR3 DNA reads TGTGCCAGTAGTAGGTTGGAGAGTGGCTCCTACGAGCAGTACTTC. Translated: CASSRLESGSYEQYF. V usage is TRBV19 and J usage is TRBJ2-5; D is uncertain. The DNA end is a closer match to TRBJ2-7, so the J assignment may be wrong. Germline V gene lookup returns CDR1 LNHDA and CDR2 SQIVND (reference sequence). The CDR3 has 15 amino acids.

This clone was seen a few times. This chain uses TRBV6-1 with TRBJ2-2, with D perhaps assigned TRBD1 or TRBD2 (5 bases each). The CDR3 length is 14 residues. Germline values: CDR1 MNHNS, CDR2 SASEGT. Trimming cost V 1 base and J 7 bases, with 10 bases left between them. The CDR3 loop reads CASSEGWGFGELFF. CDR3 nucleotides: TGTGCCAGCAGTGAAGGTTGGGGGTTCGGGGAGCTGTTTTTT.